This T cell receptor (beta chain) originates from a study of vaccination and CD4 T cells after COVID-19. Treatment meaning: roughly 11-day PBMC culture with coronavirus spike peptide pools or control peptides (ViraFEST assay). ViraFEST enlarged antigen-specific T cell populations with peptide pools and afterwards sequenced TCRs. CD4+ T cells that had been cultured provided DNA sequenced with the Oncomine TCR Beta short-read assay. TCRdb reprocessed the PCR reads via MiXCR and lists one record per CDR3 protein. Here the sample spans 20,000 or so distinct CDR3 sequences, 50% to 60% being singletons. General study findings and limits: Within the convalescent patients, spike mono-reactivity was found in 304 of 307 vaccine-specific clones. SARS-CoV-2-reactive clonotype medians increased from around 20 to 38, not significantly.

The CDR3 is 13 residues long. V shed 3 bases and J shed 0 bases, with 5 bases lying between them. Germline V gives CDR1 WNHNN, CDR2 SYGVQD (reference sequence). In the case of this clonotype: Antigen unknown.

The chain carries TRBV10-1 and TRBJ1-1; D uncertain. This sequence was found in a human donor who had recovered from COVID-19. Sequencing was carried out using CD4+ T cells from blood, cultured in vitro. The CDR3 reads CASSDILNTEAFF. CDR3 in DNA: TGCGCCAGCAGTGATATTTTGAACACTGAAGCTTTCTTT.